The rows below give T cell receptor beta chains drawn from one sample of a study of regulatory T cells in long-lasting Graves disease. MiXCR, run by TCRdb on the multiplex PCR reads, gives a single entry per CDR3 protein. The repertoire consists of a few hundred thousand distinct CDR3 sequences, with about 15% occurring once and the leading ten covering about 8%. The data were also submitted as part of a second study, on T cells in Graves' hyperthyroidism and ophthalmopathy.

The sequencing used peripheral blood mononuclear cells (PBMCs), collected at new diagnosis, from a patient treated with antithyroid drugs. These receptors all stem from a woman aged 40 to 50 with Graves disease. The CDR3 runs from the conserved cysteine through the conserved F or W. The D gene is left open where the match is weak. The listing skips clone size in some rows; elsewhere it reads once, few, many or a size class.

clone_size	v_call	d_call	j_call	cdr3_aa	cdr3_nt
many	TRBV12-3/TRBV12-4	TRBD1	TRBJ2-5	CASSPYRDRGRRETQYF	TGTGCCAGCAGTCCGTACCGGGACAGGGGGCGCCGGGAGACCCAGTACTTC
many	TRBV29-1	TRBD1	TRBJ1-4	CSGGNRGFGEKLFF	TGCAGCGGAGGGAACAGGGGCTTTGGAGAAAAACTGTTTTTT
many	TRBV5-1	-	TRBJ2-2	CASSLEPTNTGELFF	TGCGCCAGCAGCTTGGAACCAACGAACACCGGGGAGCTGTTTTTT
few	TRBV4-3	TRBD1	TRBJ2-3	CASSQTGTGISDTQYF	TGCGCCAGCAGCCAAACCGGGACAGGGATTTCAGATACGCAGTATTTT
-	TRBV12-5	-	TRBJ1-2	CASGLPILSGSQYGYTF	TGTGCTAGTGGTTTGCCCATATTGTCCGGCAGCCAATATGGCTACACCTTC
many	TRBV3-1	TRBD1	TRBJ1-1	CASSQGTGGGEAFF	TGTGCCAGCAGCCAAGGGACAGGGGGTGGTGAAGCTTTCTTT
few	TRBV29-1	TRBD2	TRBJ2-3	CSVRLAGGDTQYF	TGCAGCGTTAGGCTAGCGGGAGGAGATACGCAGTATTTT
many	TRBV14	TRBD2	TRBJ2-1	CASSTGREDNEQFF	TGTGCCAGCAGCACAGGGCGGGAGGACAATGAGCAGTTCTTC
many	TRBV29-1	-	TRBJ2-7	CSVGTGTFSYEQYF	TGCAGCGTGGGAACCGGGACATTCTCCTACGAGCAGTACTTC
-	TRBV20-1	TRBD2	TRBJ2-7	CSATQMGLAGSSYEQYF	TGCAGTGCTACCCAGATGGGACTAGCGGGAAGCTCCTACGAGCAGTACTTC
many	TRBV6-2/TRBV6-3	-	TRBJ2-7	CATQRGSNSYEQYF	TGTGCCACCCAAAGGGGGAGTAACTCCTACGAGCAGTACTTC
many	TRBV20-1	-	TRBJ1-2	CSARGQGYYGYTF	TGCAGTGCTAGAGGGCAGGGGTACTATGGCTACACCTTC
once	TRBV2	TRBD2	TRBJ2-3	CASSRWTSGTGDSDTQYF	TGTGCCAGCAGTAGGTGGACTAGCGGGACAGGGGATTCAGATACGCAGTATTTT
-	TRBV20-1	-	TRBJ2-7	CSARSRGDRRLANEQYF	TGCAGTGCTAGAAGTCGGGGAGATCGGCGGTTAGCTAACGAGCAGTACTTC
many	TRBV10-3	TRBD1	TRBJ1-2	CAISELWTGGNGYTF	TGTGCCATCTCTGAGTTGTGGACAGGGGGTAATGGCTACACCTTC
-	TRBV24-1	-	TRBJ2-1	CATSDLNSYNEQFF	TGTGCCACCAGTGATTTGAACTCTTACAATGAGCAGTTCTTC
few	TRBV10-3	-	TRBJ2-6	CAISDTPRFGANVLTF	TGTGCCATCAGCGACACGCCGAGGTTTGGGGCCAACGTCCTGACTTTC
once	TRBV3-1	-	TRBJ1-4	CASSRRGAGSHNEKLFF	TGTGCCAGCAGCCGCCGGGGGGCCGGGTCCCATAATGAAAAACTGTTTTTT
many	TRBV29-1	-	TRBJ1-6	CSVQENSNSPLHF	TGCAGCGTCCAAGAAAACAGTAATTCACCCCTCCACTTT
-	TRBV10-3	-	TRBJ2-1	CAISETGLNEQLF	TGTGCCATCAGTGAGACCGGTCTAAATGAGCAGCTCTTC
-	TRBV27	-	TRBJ2-1	CASSPSPGDLEGEQFF	TGTGCCAGCAGTCCATCACCGGGGGACCTGGAAGGGGAGCAGTTCTTC
-	TRBV29-1	TRBD1	TRBJ1-2	CSVVTGGAHYGYTF	TGCAGCGTTGTTACAGGGGGCGCCCACTATGGCTACACCTTC
many	TRBV5-1	TRBD2	TRBJ2-1	CASSEEILAGRTYNEQFF	TGCGCCAGCAGCGAGGAGATCCTAGCGGGACGCACCTACAATGAGCAGTTCTTC
many	TRBV20-1	TRBD1	TRBJ2-7	CSARGQGNRDEQYF	TGCAGTGCTAGAGGACAGGGGAATCGAGACGAGCAGTACTTC
many	TRBV3-1	-	TRBJ2-3	CASSPIRRASTDTQYF	TGTGCCAGCAGTCCAATTAGGAGAGCTAGCACAGATACGCAGTATTTT
many	TRBV29-1	TRBD2	TRBJ2-5	CSVTSGSMGETQYF	TGCAGCGTAACTAGCGGGAGCATGGGAGAGACCCAGTACTTC
-	TRBV5-1	TRBD2	TRBJ2-5	CASSQTGLAQETQYF	TGCGCCAGCAGCCAAACGGGACTAGCCCAAGAGACCCAGTACTTC
many	TRBV30	-	TRBJ2-7	CAGLRSASSYEQYF	TGTGCCGGATTAAGGTCAGCGAGCTCCTACGAGCAGTACTTC
many	TRBV30	-	TRBJ1-2	CAWNEEYGYTF	TGTGCCTGGAATGAGGAATACGGCTACACCTTC
few	TRBV5-1	-	TRBJ2-3	CASIPDTSTDTQYF	TGCGCCAGCATCCCCGACACTAGCACAGATACGCAGTATTTT
many	TRBV5-1	-	TRBJ1-4	CASSPELTGNEKLFF	TGCGCCAGCAGCCCGGAGCTTACGGGTAATGAAAAACTGTTTTTT
-	TRBV11-2	TRBD1	TRBJ2-7	CASSLGTGGTREQYF	TGTGCCAGCAGCTTAGGGACAGGGGGCACGAGAGAGCAGTACTTC